This is a list of T cell receptor beta chains from one sample in a study of blood T cell repertoires in COVID-19. Here immunoSEQ multiplex PCR was the method, and the copy in TCRdb shows in-frame clones only, minus some. This table holds about 250,000 clones, around nine tenths found once. Sample: PBMCs or T cells enriched from blood (not recorded which). The receptors stem from a woman between 40 and 55 years old who had been exposed to COVID-19. CDR3s include the opening cysteine and the closing phenylalanine or tryptophan. The order of the fields is D gene, V gene, CDR3 protein. A D gene is named only where the DNA matches it firmly.

. TRBV2 CASSEQAGWNSPLHF
. TRBV28 CASSLTQGRYYGYTF
. TRBV28 CASTPTGSYGYTF
TRBD1 TRBV19 CASKKGQGAGSNQPQHF
TRBD1 TRBV19 CASSMGTVPNSPLHF
TRBD1 TRBV20-1 CSASLDRRYGYTF
TRBD2 TRBV11-3 CASSLLAGGGDTQYF
. TRBV7-9 CASSSGERLRGYTF
TRBD1 TRBV10-3 CAISEGQVQETQYF
TRBD1 TRBV18 CASSPQGTENTEAFF
. TRBV7-2 CASSLAPLGGTEAFF
. TRBV28 CASSLGGVGQNIQYF
TRBD2 TRBV29-1 CSVAVTSGVGELFF
. TRBV19 CASSINGQQNTGELFF
. TRBV5-1 CASSLDREQPQHF
TRBD2 TRBV7-6 CASSLEAGGRIEQFF
TRBD1 TRBV9 CASSPIGTGAETQYF
. TRBV5-1 CASSLGDTNEKLFF
TRBD1 TRBV18 CASSLSTGDFPLYGYTF
TRBD1 TRBV10-3 CAISRTGGSYEQYF
TRBD1 TRBV19 CASRQTGSEAFF
. TRBV5-4 CASSPGLSGNTIYF
. TRBV7-9 CASSLLGGYGYTF
TRBD1 TRBV9 CASSPTLSGTGGENYGYTF
. TRBV6-1 CASSERRGGSGNTIYF
. TRBV7-9 CASSKDGDTEAFF
TRBD2 TRBV30 CAWSVRSSGINEQFF
. TRBV5-4 CASSYGQSQTNEKLFF